This is a list of T cell receptor beta chains from one sample in a study of T cell responses to AZD1222 COVID-19 vaccine. The assay was immunoSEQ multiplex PCR, and TCRdb's table has in-frame clones only and misses some. The sample records 120,000 or so clones, less than 95% being singletons. This specimen consisted of peripheral blood, obtained on day 0 of AZD1222 vaccination. These receptors all come from an adult in good health. Both conserved end residues are part of each CDR3. Each record gives: clone size, J gene, CDR3 length, V gene, D gene, CDR3 protein, CDR3 DNA. A D gene is named only where the DNA matches it firmly. Size is omitted from some rows. Given values are once, few, many or a class for expanded clones.

NA | TRBJ1-2 | 11 | TRBV20-1 | NA | CSAPPPNGYTF | TGCAGTGCCCCTCCACCTAACGGCTACACCTTC
NA | TRBJ1-2 | 17 | TRBV2 | NA | CASSEALLGGFEYGYTF | TGTGCCAGCAGTGAAGCGCTTTTGGGGGGCTTCGAATATGGCTACACCTTC
NA | TRBJ2-5 | 15 | TRBV11-2 | TRBD1 | CASSLGRQGVETQYF | TGTGCCAGCAGCTTAGGCAGACAGGGGGTAGAGACCCAGTACTTC
NA | TRBJ1-3 | 16 | TRBV18 | TRBD1 | CASSLTGGHSGNTIYF | TGTGCCAGCTCACTCACAGGGGGCCACTCTGGAAACACCATATATTTT
NA | TRBJ1-5 | 15 | TRBV2 | TRBD1 | CASSGTGGSRQPQHF | TGTGCCAGCAGCGGGACAGGGGGTTCTCGGCAGCCCCAGCATTTT
NA | TRBJ2-7 | 13 | TRBV5-1 | TRBD1 | CASSATGYYEQYF | TGCGCCAGCTCGGCGACAGGGTACTACGAGCAGTACTTC
NA | TRBJ2-5 | 13 | TRBV19 | NA | CASSIGASGTQYF | TGTGCCAGTAGTATAGGGGCCTCCGGGACCCAGTACTTC
NA | TRBJ2-7 | 15 | TRBV5-6 | TRBD2 | CASSLMSGASYEQYF | TGTGCCAGCAGCTTGATGAGCGGGGCCTCCTACGAGCAGTACTTC
NA | TRBJ2-1 | 14 | TRBV19 | NA | CASSIKTASSEQFF | TGTGCCAGTAGTATCAAAACCGCTAGCTCTGAGCAGTTCTTC
once | TRBJ2-2 | 15 | TRBV3-1/TRBV3-2 | NA | CASSQGRLHTGELFF | TGTGCCAGCAGCCAGGGCCGATTACACACCGGGGAGCTGTTTTTT
NA | TRBJ1-6 | 15 | TRBV11-2 | TRBD1 | CASSLGQGLDSPLHF | TGTGCCAGCAGCTTAGGACAGGGACTTGACTCACCCCTCCACTTT
NA | TRBJ2-3 | 18 | TRBV28 | NA | CASSLWDSRGYGTDTQYF | TGTGCCAGCAGTTTATGGGACTCGCGTGGGTATGGCACAGATACGCAGTATTTT
NA | TRBJ2-3 | 10 | TRBV2 | NA | CASSGQFGYF | TGTGCCAGCAGTGGGCAGTTCGGGTATTTT
NA | TRBJ1-5 | 17 | TRBV18 | NA | CASSPMGPGTGNQPQHF | TGTGCCAGCTCACCCATGGGCCCGGGGACTGGCAATCAGCCCCAGCATTTT
NA | TRBJ1-2 | 13 | TRBV21-1 | NA | CASIGEGNYGYTF | TGTGCCAGCATAGGTGAGGGTAACTATGGCTACACCTTC
NA | TRBJ2-7 | 11 | TRBV6-5 | NA | CASRGVGEQYF | TGTGCCAGCAGGGGGGTGGGAGAGCAGTACTTC
NA | TRBJ2-1 | 16 | TRBV3-1/TRBV3-2 | NA | CASSQTFQGPINEQFF | TGTGCCAGCAGCCAAACTTTTCAGGGGCCTATCAATGAGCAGTTCTTC
NA | TRBJ2-7 | 14 | TRBV30 | TRBD2 | CAWRDTSGRGVQYF | TGTGCCTGGAGAGACACTAGCGGGAGAGGGGTGCAGTACTTC
NA | TRBJ1-5 | 14 | TRBV5-8 | NA | CASGTTGTYQPQHF | TGTGCCAGCGGAACCACCGGGACCTATCAGCCCCAGCATTTT
once | TRBJ1-6 | 13 | TRBV7-9 | NA | CASSLEPNSPLHF | TGTGCCAGCAGCTTAGAACCCAATTCACCCCTCCACTTT
NA | TRBJ1-6 | 14 | TRBV6-5 | NA | CASSRGQGGSPLHF | TGTGCCAGCAGCCGTGGGCAGGGAGGGTCACCCCTCCACTTT
NA | TRBJ1-1 | 15 | TRBV30 | TRBD1 | CAWTQYRGGNTEAFF | TGTGCCTGGACCCAATACAGGGGGGGGAACACTGAAGCTTTCTTT
NA | TRBJ1-2 | 12 | TRBV7-2 | NA | CASSLDTYGYTF | TGTGCCAGCAGCTTAGACACCTATGGCTACACCTTC
NA | TRBJ2-5 | 17 | TRBV19 | TRBD2 | CASSIGRGGRDQETQYF | TGTGCCAGTAGTATAGGGCGCGGAGGGAGGGATCAAGAGACCCAGTACTTC
NA | TRBJ1-1 | 15 | TRBV9 | TRBD1 | CASSAGQGAATEAFF | TGTGCCAGCAGCGCGGGACAGGGGGCAGCCACTGAAGCTTTCTTT
NA | TRBJ1-5 | 13 | TRBV12-3/TRBV12-4 | NA | CASRGQDNQPQHF | TGTGCCTCGCGGGGGCAGGATAATCAGCCCCAGCATTTT
NA | TRBJ2-3 | 14 | TRBV15 | NA | CATSRDRDTDTQYF | TGTGCCACCAGCAGAGATCGGGACACAGATACGCAGTATTTT
NA | TRBJ2-7 | 16 | TRBV28 | NA | CASLQAGGRRSYEQYF | TGTGCCAGCCTACAAGCCGGGGGACGCCGCTCCTACGAGCAGTACTTC
NA | TRBJ2-2 | 14 | TRBV5-8 | NA | CASSFSLDTGELFF | TGTGCCAGCAGCTTCTCCTTGGACACCGGGGAGCTGTTTTTT
NA | TRBJ1-3 | 15 | TRBV7-9 | TRBD1 | CASSLGTGAGNTIYF | TGTGCCAGCAGCTTAGGGACAGGGGCTGGAAACACCATATATTTT
once | TRBJ2-4 | 16 | TRBV7-2 | NA | CASSLWRAGAKNIQYF | TGTGCCAGCAGCCTCTGGCGGGCGGGAGCCAAAAACATTCAGTACTTC
NA | TRBJ2-5 | 14 | TRBV5-1 | TRBD1 | CASSYRQGAETQYF | TGCGCCAGCAGCTATAGACAGGGGGCAGAGACCCAGTACTTC
NA | TRBJ2-1 | 17 | TRBV11-2 | TRBD2 | CASSLPLGLAGYNEQFF | TGTGCCAGCAGCCTTCCTCTCGGACTAGCGGGATACAATGAGCAGTTCTTC
NA | TRBJ1-5 | 12 | TRBV28 | NA | CASSLAQQPQHF | TGTGCCAGCAGTTTGGCACAGCAGCCCCAGCATTTT
NA | TRBJ2-1 | 16 | TRBV28 | NA | CASSTSGAGLYNEQFF | TGTGCCAGCAGTACATCCGGGGCAGGTTTATACAATGAGCAGTTCTTC
NA | TRBJ2-7 | 13 | TRBV28 | NA | CASSQTSPYEQYF | TGTGCCAGCAGCCAGACTAGTCCCTACGAGCAGTACTTC